This T cell receptor beta chain emerged from a study of T cells in Graves' hyperthyroidism and ophthalmopathy. Findings and limits, study-wide: By a 13 V-J model, ophthalmopathy was set apart from stable hyperthyroidism. Ophthalmopathy, which appeared later, was predicted by the model a median approximately 6 months before onset.

What was amplified from RNA transcripts were TCR beta CDR3 regions. First-round RT-PCR targeting the TCR CDR3 was performed with the HTBI primer set. TCRdb independently ran MiXCR on the multiplex PCR reads; one entry per CDR3 protein. The sample comprises 300,000 to 450,000 distinct CDR3 sequences, 14% of which are singletons, and 8% to 13% rests with the top ten. V lost 3 bases and J 5 bases, leaving 7 bases between the germline ends. The CDR3 has 12 amino acids. Germline values: CDR1 SNHLY, CDR2 FYNNEI. The sample holds many counts of this clonotype. Its antigen is undetermined. Hyperthyroidism had been newly diagnosed in patients aged 18 to 65, and its duration was under 2 months. Together with thyroid ultrasound, orbital computed tomography, serum thyroxine and TRAb, clinical symptoms were used for diagnoses.

V usage is TRBV2 and J usage is TRBJ1-2; D uncertain. The clonotype was recovered from an older woman with Graves' hyperthyroidism. Sequencing was carried out using blood. The CDR3 region has the DNA TGTGCCAGCAGTGATAGGAGATATGGCTACACCTTC. It specifies CASSDRRYGYTF.